The TCR beta chain under discussion was sequenced for a study of T cells in Graves' hyperthyroidism and ophthalmopathy. Study-level points and caveats: Classification by a 13 V-J model distinguished ophthalmopathy from stable hyperthyroidism.

RNA transcripts were the template for amplifying TCR beta CDR3 regions. TCR CDR3 regions were first amplified by RT-PCR with HTBI primers. From the multiplex PCR reads, TCRdb called clonotypes with MiXCR, one entry per CDR3 protein. The sample holds about 250,000 distinct CDR3 sequences, approximately 23% seen once. Reasons for excluding patients were uncontrolled infection, other autoimmune disease, pregnancy or lactation. It was approximately 9.4 ml of fresh peripheral blood that supplied the PBMCs. This clonotype was recorded a few times. Its specificity is unknown. With V trimmed by 5 bases and J by 11 bases, 8 bases remained unmatched. CDR3 length equals 13 residues.

The sample was blood. The chain recombines TRBV12-3 or TRBV12-4 with TRBJ1-1; 10 nucleotides match TRBD1. The TCR sequence derives from a woman aged 40 to 50 with Graves' ophthalmopathy. The CDR3 here is CASSGGTGVYAFF. The CDR3 nucleotides are TGTGCCAGCAGTGGAGGGACAGGGGTGTACGCTTTCTTT.